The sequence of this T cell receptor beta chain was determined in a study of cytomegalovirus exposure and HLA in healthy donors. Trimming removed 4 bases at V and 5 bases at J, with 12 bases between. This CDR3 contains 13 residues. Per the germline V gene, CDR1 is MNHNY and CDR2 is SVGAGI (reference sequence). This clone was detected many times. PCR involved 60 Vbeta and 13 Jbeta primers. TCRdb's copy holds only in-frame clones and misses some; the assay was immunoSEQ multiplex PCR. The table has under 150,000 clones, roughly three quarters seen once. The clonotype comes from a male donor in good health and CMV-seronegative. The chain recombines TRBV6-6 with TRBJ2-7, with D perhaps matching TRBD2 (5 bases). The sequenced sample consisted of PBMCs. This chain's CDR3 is CASSSQLRDEQYF. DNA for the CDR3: TGTGCCAGCAGTTCCCAGTTGCGGGACGAGCAGTACTTC.